One sample yielded the 13 T cell receptor beta chains listed below, sequenced in a study of blood T cell repertoires in COVID-19. Profiled with immunoSEQ multiplex PCR; TCRdb holds only in-frame clones, not every one. The profile shows about 84,000 clones, about 70% of them singletons. Sample: peripheral blood. The source is a man aged 45-65 years with active or convalescent COVID-19.

The V gene is TRBV9, the J gene TRBJ2-2, with D possibly matching TRBD2 (6 bases). Germline values: CDR1 SGDLS, CDR2 YYNGEE. The CDR3 has 15 amino acids. V dropped 3 bases and J dropped 1 base, with 10 bases sitting between them. The CDR3 reads CASSAPGVNTGELFF. CDR3 DNA sequence: TGTGCCAGCAGCGCCCCGGGGGTGAACACCGGGGAGCTGTTTTTT.

V usage is TRBV9 and J usage is TRBJ2-2; 9 bases fit TRBD1. The CDR3 is 18 amino acids. Germline-derived CDR1 and CDR2 are SGDLS and YYNGEE. The junction had 10 bases not matched to a gene; V was cut back by 3 bases and J by 1 base. DNA of the CDR3: TGTGCCAGCAGCGCACCCTCGGGACAGGGTGAGAACACCGGGGAGCTGTTTTTT. Amino acid sequence: CASSAPSGQGENTGELFF.

V gene TRBV6-5 combines with J gene TRBJ2-7; 8 nucleotides match TRBD1. From germline, CDR1 is MNHEY and CDR2 SVGAGI. The CDR3 totals 15 residues. The ends lost 8 bases at V and 1 base at J; junction bases unmatched: 10. Written as DNA, the CDR3 is TGTGCCAGCCACGAGACCGGGACAGGTTCCTACGAGCAGTACTTC. Its translation: CASHETGTGSYEQYF.

This clone has a handful of counts. The rearrangement joins TRBV7-8 to TRBJ2-3; 11 bases are shared with TRBD1. Germline values: CDR1 SGHVS, CDR2 FQNEAQ. The CDR3 covers 15 residues. The V segment lost 5 bases and the J segment 5 bases; nucleotides outside the gene matches: 6. The CDR3 nucleotides read TGTGCCAGCAGCGAGAGGACAGGGGGCGAAGATACGCAGTATTTT. Protein product: CASSERTGGEDTQYF.

J is TRBJ2-2 and V is TRBV5-1; D may be TRBD2 (7 bases). The CDR3 spans 20 residues. V dropped 4 bases and J dropped 1 base, with 26 bases sitting between them. Germline V CDR1 and CDR2: SGHRS, YFSETQ. In nucleotides, the CDR3 is TGCGCCAGCAGCCCCCAAGCGGGACGACTCTTAGGGGGGAACACCGGGGAGCTGTTTTTT. Its translation: CASSPQAGRLLGGNTGELFF.

This clone was observed a handful of times. The chain uses TRBV19 and TRBJ2-4, with 7 bases fitting TRBD1. The CDR3 extends over 15 amino acids. Germline trimming cut 4 bases from V and 8 bases from J; bases unmatched to any gene: 11. CDR1 is LNHDA and CDR2 is SQIVND in the germline V gene (reference sequence). The CDR3 coding sequence is TGTGCCAGTAGTACGTATACAGGGGTCATGGACATTCAGTACTTC. Protein: CASSTYTGVMDIQYF.

V is TRBV11-3 and J is TRBJ2-2; 9 bases map to TRBD1. Trimming cost V 0 bases and J 6 bases; bases outside gene matches: 8. The CDR3 totals 17 residues. Germline lookup yields CDR1 SGHNT and CDR2 YENEEA. The CDR3 loop is CASSLDDGTGYSGELFF. The DNA of the CDR3 is TGTGCCAGCAGCTTAGATGATGGGACAGGGTATTCCGGGGAGCTGTTTTTT. Drawing the rest from reference TRBV11-3 and TRBJ2-2, the complete variable domain is EAGVVQSPRYKIIEKKQPVAFWCNPISGHNTLYWYLQNLGQGPELLIRYENEEAVDDSQLPKDRFSAERLKGVDSTLKIQPAELGDSAVYLCASSLDDGTGYSGELFFGEGSRLTVL.

V is TRBV6-6 and J is TRBJ1-1; D is unclear. Germline lookup yields CDR1 MNHNY and CDR2 SVGAGI (reference sequence). CDR3 length: 14 residues. Between the trimmed V and J ends, which lost 5 bases and 0 bases, there was a span of 10 bases. The CDR3 sequence is CASSGEFMNTEAFF. As DNA, the CDR3 is TGTGCCAGCAGTGGGGAGTTTATGAACACTGAAGCTTTCTTT.

This chain uses TRBV3-1 (or the pseudogene TRBV3-2) with TRBJ2-3; weak D call: TRBD2 (5 bases). CDR1 is LGHDT and CDR2 is YNNKEL in the germline V gene (reference sequence). The CDR3 length is 11 residues. The V end lost 4 bases, the J end lost 6 bases, and 5 bases lay between the germline ends. The CDR3 DNA follows: TGTGCCAGCAGCCCGGGGGATACGCAGTATTTT. This encodes CASSPGDTQYF.

The chain has TRBV10-3 and TRBJ2-7; 14 bases align to TRBD2. Trimming removed 3 bases from V and 6 bases from J; junction bases left unmatched: 4. From germline, CDR1 is ENHRY and CDR2 SYGVKD. This CDR3 is built from 15 residues. The CDR3 region is CAISDGTSGGPEQYF. CDR3 bases: TGTGCCATCAGTGATGGGACTAGCGGGGGACCCGAGCAGTACTTC.

The CDR3 here is CASSLVQGAFRYTF. DNA of the CDR3: TGTGCCAGCAGCTTGGTCCAGGGCGCGTTTCGCTACACCTTC. The chain couples TRBV5-6 to TRBJ1-2; TRBD1 might be the D (5 bases). Germline-derived CDR1 and CDR2 are SGHDT and YYEEEE. V lost 0 bases, J lost 9 bases, and 15 bases lay in between. The CDR3 is made up of 14 amino acids. Together with reference TRBV5-6 and TRBJ1-2, the CDR3 gives the full variable domain: DAGVTQSPTHLIKTRGQQVTLRCSPKSGHDTVSWYQQALGQGPQFIFQYYEEEERQRGNFPDRFSGHQFPNYSSELNVNALLLGDSALYLCASSLVQGAFRYTFGSGTRLTVV.

The CDR3 region has the DNA TGTGCCAGCAGGGAGCAGGGCTCAGCTTTCTTT. Residues: CASREQGSAFF. This chain links TRBV28 with TRBJ1-1, with D possibly being TRBD1 (5 bases). Germline V lookup: CDR1 MDHEN, CDR2 SYDVKM. This CDR3 has 11 amino acids. V lost 6 bases to trimming and J lost 10 bases, with 12 bases between them. Based on the CDR3 plus reference TRBV28 and TRBJ1-1, the full variable domain is DVKVTQSSRYLVKRTGEKVFLECVQDMDHENMFWYRQDPGLGLRLIYFSYDVKMKEKGDIPEGYSVSREKKERFSLILESASTNQTSMYLCASREQGSAFFGQGTRLTVV.

CDR3 bases: TGCGCCAGCAGCCAAGACAGGGCTTGGGAAGGCATTCAGTACTTC. Protein sequence: CASSQDRAWEGIQYF. The chain links TRBV5-1 to TRBJ2-4; 7 nucleotides align to TRBD1. Germline V gene sequence: CDR1 SGHRS, CDR2 YFSETQ. V dropped 4 bases and J dropped 9; count of bases not matched to a gene: 13. The CDR3 has 15 residues.